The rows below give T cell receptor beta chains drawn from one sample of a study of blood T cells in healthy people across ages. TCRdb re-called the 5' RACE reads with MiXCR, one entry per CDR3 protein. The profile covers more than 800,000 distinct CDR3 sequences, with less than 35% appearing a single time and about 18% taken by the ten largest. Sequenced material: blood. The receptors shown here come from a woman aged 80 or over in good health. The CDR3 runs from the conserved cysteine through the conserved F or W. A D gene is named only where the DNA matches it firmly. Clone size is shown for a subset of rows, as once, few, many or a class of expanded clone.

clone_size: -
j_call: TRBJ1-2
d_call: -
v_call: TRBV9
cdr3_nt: TGTGCCAGCAGCGTAGAAAACCTCGATTATGGCTACACCTTC
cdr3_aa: CASSVENLDYGYTF

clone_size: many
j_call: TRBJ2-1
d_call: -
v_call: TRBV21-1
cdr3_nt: TGTGCCACCTCCGGGCGTTCCCGCTCCTACAATGAGCAGTTCTTC
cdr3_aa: CATSGRSRSYNEQFF

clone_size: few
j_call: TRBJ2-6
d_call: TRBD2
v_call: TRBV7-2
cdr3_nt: TGTGCCAGCAGCTTAAGGAGCGGGGGACTCGGGGCCAACGTCCTGACTTTC
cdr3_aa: CASSLRSGGLGANVLTF

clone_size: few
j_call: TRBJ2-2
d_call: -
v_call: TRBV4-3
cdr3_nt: TGCGCCAGCAGCCAAGAGGTGCGAATCTATACCGGGGAGCTGTTTTTT
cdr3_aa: CASSQEVRIYTGELFF

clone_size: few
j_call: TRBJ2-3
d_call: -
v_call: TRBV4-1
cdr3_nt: TGCGCCAGCAGCCAGGCTCGGTTACAGGATCCGAGCACAGATACGCAGTATTTT
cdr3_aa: CASSQARLQDPSTDTQYF

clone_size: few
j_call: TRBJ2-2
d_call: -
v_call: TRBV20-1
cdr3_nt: TGCAGTGCTAGGAAGACTTCCCCGACGAACACCGGGGAGCTGTTTTTT
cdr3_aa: CSARKTSPTNTGELFF

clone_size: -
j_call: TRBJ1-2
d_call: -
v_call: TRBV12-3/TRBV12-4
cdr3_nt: TGTGCCAGCAGTTTCTACGGAAACTACACCTTC
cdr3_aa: CASSFYGNYTF

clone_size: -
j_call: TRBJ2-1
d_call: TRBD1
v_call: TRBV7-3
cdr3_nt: TGTGCCAGCAGCTTAGGGGGGACAGGGGGGCACAATGAGGAGTTCTTC
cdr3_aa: CASSLGGTGGHNEEFF

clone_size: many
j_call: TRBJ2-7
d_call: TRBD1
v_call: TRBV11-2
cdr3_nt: TGTGCCAGCAGCTCGGACAGGGGAGACGAGCAGTACTTC
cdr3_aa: CASSSDRGDEQYF

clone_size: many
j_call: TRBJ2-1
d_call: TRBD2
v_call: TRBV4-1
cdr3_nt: TGCGCCAGCAGCCAAGATTGGATGGCGTCGGGGGGGAGCAAGGTGTTCTTC
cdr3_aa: CASSQDWMASGGSKVFF

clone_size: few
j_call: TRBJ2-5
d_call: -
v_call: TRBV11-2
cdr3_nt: TGTGCCAGCAGCCACCTTATTGAGCGGACGGGTGAGCAGTACTTC
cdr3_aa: CASSHLIERTGEQYF

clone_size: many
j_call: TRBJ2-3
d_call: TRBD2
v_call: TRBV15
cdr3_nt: TGTGCCACCAGCAGAGGTGGCGGGGGGGCTACAGATACGCAGTATTTT
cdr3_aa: CATSRGGGGATDTQYF

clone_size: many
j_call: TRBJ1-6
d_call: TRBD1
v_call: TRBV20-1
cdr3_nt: TGCAGTGCTGGATCAATAGGGGGCCTAAGGAATTCACCCCTCCACTTT
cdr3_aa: CSAGSIGGLRNSPLHF

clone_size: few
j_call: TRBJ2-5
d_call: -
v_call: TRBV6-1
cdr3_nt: TGTGCCAGCAGTGAATTCTTAGGTTCGAATAGGGAGACCCAGTACTTC
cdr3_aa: CASSEFLGSNRETQYF

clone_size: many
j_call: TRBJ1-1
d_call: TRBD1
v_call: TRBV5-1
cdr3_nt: TGCGCCAGCAGCGTCGGGACAGGGGGGAACACTGAAGCTTTCTTT
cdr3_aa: CASSVGTGGNTEAFF

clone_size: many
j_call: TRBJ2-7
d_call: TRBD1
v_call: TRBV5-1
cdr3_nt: TGTGCCAGCAGCTTAGGGACAGCTTCCTACGAGCAGTACTTC
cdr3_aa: CASSLGTASYEQYF

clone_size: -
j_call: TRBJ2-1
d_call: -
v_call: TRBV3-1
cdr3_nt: TGTGCCAGCAGCCAAGTCGGGGCAGGGGTCGTCAATGAGCAGTTCTTC
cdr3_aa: CASSQVGAGVVNEQFF

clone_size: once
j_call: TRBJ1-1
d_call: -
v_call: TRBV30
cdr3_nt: TGTGCCTGGAGTCCCCTGACCCCGAACACTGAAGCTTTCTTT
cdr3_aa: CAWSPLTPNTEAFF

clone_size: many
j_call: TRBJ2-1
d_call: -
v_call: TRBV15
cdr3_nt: TGTGCCACCAGCAGAGGGGACTCCTACAATGAGCAGTTCTTC
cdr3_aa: CATSRGDSYNEQFF

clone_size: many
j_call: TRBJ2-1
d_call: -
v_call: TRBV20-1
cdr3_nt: TGCAGTGCTAGAAATATTACAGGGCACAATGAGCAGTTCTTC
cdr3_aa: CSARNITGHNEQFF

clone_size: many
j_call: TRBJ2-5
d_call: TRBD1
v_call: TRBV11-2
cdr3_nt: TGTGCCAGCAGCTCTGACAGGGGGTCCGGAGGGGCCCAGTACTTC
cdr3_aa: CASSSDRGSGGAQYF

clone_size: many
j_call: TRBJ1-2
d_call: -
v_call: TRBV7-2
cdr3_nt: TGTGCCAGCAGCGCCAGCAGTTACTATGGCTACACCTTC
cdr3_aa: CASSASSYYGYTF

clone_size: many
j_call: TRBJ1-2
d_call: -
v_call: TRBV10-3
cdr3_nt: TGTGCCATCAGTGCGGGGGGTGGTGGCTACACCTTC
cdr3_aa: CAISAGGGGYTF

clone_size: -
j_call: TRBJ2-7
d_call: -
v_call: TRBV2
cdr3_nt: TGTGCCAGCAGTGGGTTAAGGACGGTCCCCTACGAGCAGTACTTC
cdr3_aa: CASSGLRTVPYEQYF

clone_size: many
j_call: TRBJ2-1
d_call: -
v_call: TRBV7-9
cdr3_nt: TGTGCCAGCAGCTTAGATTTCTTGGCGGGGCCCCGGAACAATGAGCAGTTCTTC
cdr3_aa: CASSLDFLAGPRNNEQFF

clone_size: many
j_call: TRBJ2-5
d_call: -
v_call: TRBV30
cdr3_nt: TGTGCCTGGAGCGCATCGGAAACCCAGTACTTC
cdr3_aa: CAWSASETQYF

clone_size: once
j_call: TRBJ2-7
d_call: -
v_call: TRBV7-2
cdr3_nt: TGTGCCAGCAGTCCGCTACCAGCGGACAATGGGCAGTACTTC
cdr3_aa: CASSPLPADNGQYF